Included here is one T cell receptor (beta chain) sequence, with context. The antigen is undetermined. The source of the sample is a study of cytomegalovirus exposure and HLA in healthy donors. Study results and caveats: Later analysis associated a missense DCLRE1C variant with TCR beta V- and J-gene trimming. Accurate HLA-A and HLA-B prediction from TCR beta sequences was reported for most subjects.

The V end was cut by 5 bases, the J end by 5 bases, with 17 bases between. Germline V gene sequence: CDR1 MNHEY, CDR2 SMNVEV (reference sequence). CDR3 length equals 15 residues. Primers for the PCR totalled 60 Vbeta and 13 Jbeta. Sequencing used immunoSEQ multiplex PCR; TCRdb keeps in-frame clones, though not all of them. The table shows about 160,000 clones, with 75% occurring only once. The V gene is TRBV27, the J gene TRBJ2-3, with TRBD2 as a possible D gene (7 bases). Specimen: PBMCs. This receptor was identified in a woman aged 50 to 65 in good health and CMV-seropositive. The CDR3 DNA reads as TGTGCCAGCAGTCGCGTCCCGAGGGGGGGAGATACGCAGTATTTT. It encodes CASSRVPRGGDTQYF.